Below, 22 T cell receptor beta chains from the same sample are listed, as sequenced in a study of technical replicates of blood from a handful of donors. Measured with immunoSEQ multiplex PCR; TCRdb has only the in-frame clones, and not every one. The sample contains 14,000 or so clones, 80% to 85% of which appear only once. Sequenced: PBMCs. These receptors were obtained from a human donor in good health.

The chain carries TRBV7-7 and TRBJ2-1; D gene ambiguous. There are 14 residues in the CDR3. Trimming pared 5 bases from V and 8 bases from J, leaving 16 bases between. The germline V gene encodes CDR1 SSHAT and CDR2 FNYEAQ (reference sequence). The CDR3 coding sequence is TGTGCCAGCAGCCCTACCACGGGTGTTTATGAGCAGTTCTTC. This codes for CASSPTTGVYEQFF. The whole variable domain, remainder taken from reference TRBV7-7 and TRBJ2-1, is GAGVSQSPRYKVTKRGQDVTLRCDPISSHATLYWYQQALGQGPEFLTYFNYEAQPDKSGLPSDRFSAERPEGSISTLTIQRTEQRDSAMYRCASSPTTGVYEQFFGPGTRLTVL.

This rearrangement joins TRBV7-2 to TRBJ2-2, with 13 bases aligning to TRBD2. Trimming at V came to 5 bases and at J to 6 bases, leaving 6 bases not matched to a gene. This CDR3 is built from 16 residues. The germline V gene encodes CDR1 SGHTA and CDR2 FQGNSA. CDR3 loop: CASSTGLAGVSGELFF. For the CDR3, the DNA is TGTGCCAGCAGCACCGGACTAGCGGGAGTATCCGGGGAGCTGTTTTTT.

This chain uses TRBV5-1 with TRBJ2-5; 10 bases align to TRBD1. With V trimmed by 4 bases and J by 5 bases, 2 bases remained unmatched. CDR3 size: 13 residues. Germline V lookup: CDR1 SGHRS, CDR2 YFSETQ. As DNA, the CDR3 is TGCGCCAGCAGCGGGACAGGGGCCGAGACCCAGTACTTC. It encodes CASSGTGAETQYF.

This rearrangement joins TRBV11-2 to TRBJ2-7; 10 positions agree with TRBD2. Germline V gene lookup returns CDR1 SGHAT and CDR2 FQNNGV. The ends lost 0 bases at V and 2 bases at J; junction bases unmatched: 7. The CDR3 has 17 residues. This chain's CDR3 is CASSLEASGRETYEQYF. In DNA form, the CDR3 reads TGTGCCAGCAGCTTAGAGGCAAGCGGGAGGGAAACCTACGAGCAGTACTTC. The full variable domain, completed using reference TRBV11-2 and TRBJ2-7, is EAGVAQSPRYKIIEKRQSVAFWCNPISGHATLYWYQQILGQGPKLLIQFQNNGVVDDSQLPKDRFSAERLKGVDSTLKIQPAKLEDSAVYLCASSLEASGRETYEQYFGPGTRLTVT.

This rearrangement joins TRBV2 to TRBJ2-5; unclear D gene. Germline loops: CDR1 SNHLY, CDR2 FYNNEI. The V end was cut by 1 base, the J end by 5 bases, with 8 bases between. The CDR3 sequence is 13 residues long. Written as DNA, the CDR3 is TGTGCCAGCAGTGAAGGCGTGCGGGAGACCCAGTACTTC. It encodes CASSEGVRETQYF.

In its sample, this clone was seen a few times. The CDR3 reads CAIRDSGGDNEQFF. CDR3 coding DNA: TGTGCCATCAGAGATAGCGGGGGAGACAATGAGCAGTTCTTC. V and J are TRBV10-3 and TRBJ2-1, with 9 bases that match TRBD2. The CDR3 is made up of 14 amino acids. The V and J ends lost 6 bases and 5 bases, in that order; junction bases with no gene match: 5. CDR1 is ENHRY and CDR2 is SYGVKD in the germline V gene.

The chain couples TRBV21-1 to TRBJ2-1; the table's D call of TRBD1 was not tested on the DNA. TRBV21-1 is listed as a pseudogene. The CDR3 has 17 amino acids. The CDR3 DNA is TGTGCCAGCAGCAAACAGGGGCCAAGGGGATTGTCCGATGAGCAGTTCTTC. It translates to CASSKQGPRGLSDEQFF.

The V and J genes are TRBV18 and TRBJ1-5; 7 bases are shared with TRBD1. Unmatched junction bases numbered 19, after V lost 3 bases and J lost 2 bases. CDR3 length equals 20 residues. Germline CDR1 KGHSH, CDR2 LQKENI. The CDR3 loop is CASSPPIGAGGNVGNQPQHF. CDR3 coding DNA: TGTGCCAGCTCACCTCCGATTGGGGCAGGGGGGAATGTGGGCAATCAGCCCCAGCATTTT.

This chain links TRBV11-2 with TRBJ2-2, with a weak D call TRBD1 (6 bases). Trimming took off 5 bases at V and 1 base at J, with 17 bases between the two ends. The CDR3 is made up of 17 amino acids. CDR1 is SGHAT and CDR2 is FQNNGV in the germline V gene. The CDR3 spells CASSPGDWDKNTGELFF. CDR3 nucleotide sequence: TGTGCCAGCAGCCCAGGGGATTGGGACAAGAACACCGGGGAGCTGTTTTTT.

This clone was observed a single time. The chain combines TRBV29-1 with TRBJ2-5; 7 bases line up with TRBD1. V dropped 7 bases and J dropped 2; count of bases not matched to a gene: 10. The CDR3 sequence is 14 residues long. CDR1 is SQVTM, CDR2 ANQGSEA, per germline. The CDR3 spells CSAITGTDQETQYF. In nucleotides, the CDR3 is TGCAGCGCTATAACCGGGACAGATCAAGAGACCCAGTACTTC.

The chain couples TRBV14 to TRBJ2-1, with 7 bases identical to TRBD1. This CDR3 contains 13 residues. V shed 3 bases, J shed 15 bases, and the junction held 11 bases outside the gene matches. The germline V gene has CDR1 SGHDN and CDR2 FVKESK. In DNA form, the CDR3 reads TGTGCCAGCAGCCACGTGCCCACAGGGGCAGGGTTCTTC. It encodes CASSHVPTGAGFF.

The CDR3 sequence: CSVEGSGRMFVETQYF. In DNA, the CDR3 is TGCAGCGTTGAGGGTAGCGGGAGGATGTTTGTAGAGACCCAGTACTTC. The chain joins TRBV29-1 to TRBJ2-5, with 10 bases that match TRBD2. CDR1 and CDR2 from the germline V gene are SQVTM and ANQGSEA. This CDR3 is 16 amino acids long. With 3 bases clipped from V and 4 bases from J, the junction kept 11 bases outside the gene matches.

The rearrangement uses TRBV2 and TRBJ1-5, with TRBD1 as a possible D gene (5 bases). Germline V lookup: CDR1 SNHLY, CDR2 FYNNEI. Trimming removed 2 bases at V and 0 bases at J, with 11 bases between. The CDR3 is made up of 16 amino acids. The CDR3 is CASSELGGNSNQPQHF. As DNA, the CDR3 is TGTGCCAGCAGTGAACTGGGGGGTAATAGCAATCAGCCCCAGCATTTT.

V and J are TRBV7-6 and TRBJ1-5; the D is unclear. CDR3 length equals 14 residues. Between the trimmed V and J ends, which lost 1 base and 2 bases, there was a span of 6 bases. CDR1 is SGHVS, CDR2 FNYEAQ, per germline. The CDR3 DNA reads TGTGCCAGCAGCTTAGTCGGGGGCAATCAGCCCCAGCATTTT. Amino acids: CASSLVGGNQPQHF.

This chain connects TRBV9 to TRBJ2-3, with D possibly TRBD2 on 5 matching bases. Germline CDR1 SGDLS, CDR2 YYNGEE. The CDR3 loop spans 12 amino acids. V lost 3 bases and J lost 7, with 9 bases in between. In nucleotides, the CDR3 is TGTGCCAGCAGCGCCAGCGGAAATACGCAGTATTTT. The encoded protein is CASSASGNTQYF.

The chain recombines TRBV18 with TRBJ2-4, with D possibly TRBD1 on 6 matching bases. With 1 base removed from V and 9 bases from J, the gap between germline ends came to 22 bases. The germline V gene has CDR1 KGHSH and CDR2 LQKENI. The CDR3 spans 17 residues. The CDR3: CASSPQMRPRGLGIQYF. The CDR3 DNA follows: TGTGCCAGCTCACCACAAATGCGCCCGAGGGGGTTGGGCATTCAGTACTTC.

The CDR3 spells CSVVSGAYSYEQYF. The CDR3 DNA follows: TGCAGCGTTGTTTCAGGCGCCTACTCCTACGAGCAGTACTTC. The V and J genes are TRBV29-1 and TRBJ2-7; no clear D. CDR3 length: 14 residues. Germline values: CDR1 SQVTM, CDR2 ANQGSEA. V dropped 4 bases and J dropped 0 bases, with 13 bases sitting between them.

This chain connects TRBV14 to TRBJ2-1; 11 nucleotides align to TRBD2. Germline-derived CDR1 and CDR2 are SGHDN and FVKESK. The CDR3 loop spans 16 amino acids. The V and J ends lost 2 bases and 6 bases, in that order; junction bases with no gene match: 6. The chain's CDR3 is CASSQLTSGKFNEQFF. For the CDR3, the DNA is TGTGCCAGCAGCCAATTGACTAGCGGGAAGTTCAATGAGCAGTTCTTC.

The rearrangement uses TRBV19 and TRBJ2-1; the D gene is possibly TRBD1 (8 bases). Per germline, CDR1 LNHDA and CDR2 SQIVND (reference sequence). The ends were cut back, 7 bases at V and 0 bases at J, with 25 bases in the middle. The CDR3 consists of 19 residues. The CDR3 DNA reads as TGTGCCAGTACCACCAGGGGGCTAGCGGAACGGAGCTCCTACAATGAGCAGTTCTTC. Protein sequence: CASTTRGLAERSSYNEQFF.

V is TRBV7-9 and J is TRBJ2-5; the match to TRBD2 covers 7 bases. V shed 1 base, J shed 2 bases, and the junction held 1 base outside the gene matches. CDR1 is SEHNR, CDR2 FQNEAQ, per germline (reference sequence). The CDR3 has 14 amino acids. CDR3 sequence reads: CASSLVRGQETQYF. CDR3 coding DNA: TGTGCCAGCAGCTTAGTGCGGGGGCAAGAGACCCAGTACTTC.

This chain joins TRBV27 and TRBJ2-2; 12 bases line up with TRBD1. CDR1 is MNHEY and CDR2 is SMNVEV in the germline V gene (reference sequence). V was pared by 7 bases and J by 0 bases, with 15 bases of the junction left unmatched. This CDR3 comprises 20 residues. The DNA of the CDR3 is TGTGCCAGCATACCCACCTGGGACAGGGGGCGCCCCACGAACACCGGGGAGCTGTTTTTT. It encodes CASIPTWDRGRPTNTGELFF.

The rearrangement links TRBV7-8 to TRBJ2-1, with D possibly TRBD1 on 5 matching bases. The V end was cut by 3 bases, the J end by 0 bases, with 9 bases between. Germline loops: CDR1 SGHVS, CDR2 FQNEAQ. The length of the CDR3 is 15 residues. CDR3 region: CASSLQGISYNEQFF. In DNA form, the CDR3 reads TGTGCCAGCAGCTTGCAGGGTATCTCCTACAATGAGCAGTTCTTC.